The entry that follows covers one TCR beta chain sequence. The sample is drawn from a study of T cell changes during pregnancy in multiple sclerosis. Only in-frame clones appear in the TCRdb table, and some are missing; sequencing was by immunoSEQ multiplex PCR. Of some 51,000 clones listed, approximately 94% were seen once; the top ten hold roughly 0.58%. The V and J ends lost 5 bases and 4 bases respectively, with 10 bases between them. This CDR3 is 13 amino acids long. CDR1 is SGHVS, CDR2 FNYEAQ, per germline. The chain links TRBV7-6 to TRBJ2-3; D is possibly TRBD1 (5 bases). This specimen was CD4+ T cells from peripheral blood mononuclear cells, taken in the second trimester of pregnancy. The clonotype was recovered from a female donor with multiple sclerosis, enrolled in a pregnancy study. CDR3 nucleotide sequence: TGTGCCAGCAGCGTCCTGACAGCAGATACGCAGTATTTT. It codes for CASSVLTADTQYF.